This T cell receptor beta chain was documented in a study of blood T cell repertoires in COVID-19. About the study: T cells, B-cell-depleted T cells, or PBMCs provided the cDNA or gDNA that served as material.

With 3 bases removed from V and 8 bases from J, the gap between germline ends came to 10 bases. The CDR3 has 13 residues. CDR1 is SNHLY, CDR2 FYNNEI, per germline. Some clones are missing from TCRdb's copy, which holds only in-frame ones; the method was immunoSEQ multiplex PCR. In the table there are 150,000 to 200,000 clones, about 89% of which are singletons. The chain recombines TRBV2 with TRBJ1-4; D not resolved. The clonotype comes from a man younger than 35 who had recovered from COVID-19. Sequencing was carried out using peripheral blood. CDR3 DNA sequence: TGTGCCAGCAGTGAGGGTCGGAGGGAAAAACTGTTTTTT. Protein: CASSEGRREKLFF.